These T cell receptor beta chains were read from a single sample in a study of blood T cell repertoires in COVID-19. Libraries were prepared by immunoSEQ multiplex PCR; TCRdb keeps only in-frame clonotypes and omits some of them. The sample records about 92,000 clones, 90% to 95% being singletons. The sequenced material came from peripheral blood. These receptors all stem from a human donor with active COVID-19. The donor label of this sample is uncertain. The CDR3 runs from the conserved cysteine through the conserved F or W. D genes are given only for firm matches.

d_gene	v_gene	j_gene	CDR3aa	CDR3nt
-	TRBV18	TRBJ1-5	CASSPLGLNSNQPQHF	TGTGCCAGCTCACCACTGGGCCTGAATAGCAATCAGCCCCAGCATTTT
-	TRBV27	TRBJ1-1	CASSRGGAEAFF	TGTGCCAGCAGCAGAGGGGGGGCTGAAGCTTTCTTT
-	TRBV12-5	TRBJ2-1	CASGLPQLPGGGWSSSYNEQFF	TGTGCTAGTGGTTTGCCCCAACTCCCGGGAGGGGGCTGGTCCAGCTCCTACAATGAGCAGTTCTTC
-	TRBV7-8	TRBJ1-5	CASSFGQGFDQPQHF	TGTGCCAGCAGCTTCGGGCAGGGGTTCGATCAGCCCCAGCATTTT
TRBD2	TRBV19	TRBJ2-1	CASASTSDYEQFF	TGTGCCAGTGCTTCGACTAGCGACTATGAGCAGTTCTTC
-	TRBV19	TRBJ1-5	CASSGAEVGAQHF	TGTGCCAGTAGTGGAGCCGAGGTTGGTGCCCAGCATTTT
-	TRBV21-1	TRBJ1-5	CASSQGGGAQPQHF	TGTGCCAGCAGCCAGGGTGGGGGCGCGCAGCCCCAGCATTTT
TRBD1	TRBV2	TRBJ1-6	CASSGGTGTNSPLHF	TGTGCCAGCAGTGGGGGGACAGGGACTAATTCACCCCTCCACTTT
-	TRBV7-9	TRBJ1-1	CASSSGHPNTEAFF	TGTGCCAGCAGCTCGGGACACCCGAACACTGAAGCTTTCTTT
TRBD2	TRBV6-6	TRBJ2-1	CASSAQRGAYEQFF	TGTGCCAGCAGCGCCCAGCGGGGGGCTTATGAGCAGTTCTTC